The rows below give T cell receptor beta chains drawn from one sample of a study of T cells in Graves' hyperthyroidism and ophthalmopathy. TCRdb processed the multiplex PCR reads anew with MiXCR; each CDR3 protein has one entry. Of about 570,000 distinct CDR3 sequences detected, around 15% appear once; the ten largest clones hold about 14%. Source material: blood. All receptors come from a woman aged 40 to 50 with Graves' hyperthyroidism. The CDR3 runs from the conserved cysteine through the conserved F or W. The D gene is left open where the match is weak. Clone sizes are given selectively: once, few, many, or a class where the clone is expanded.

d_call: TRBD2
j_call: TRBJ2-7
v_call: TRBV5-1
clone_size: many
cdr3_aa: CASRSGLEGYEQYF
cdr3_nt: TGCGCCAGCAGGTCGGGACTAGAAGGGTACGAGCAGTACTTC

d_call: TRBD2
j_call: TRBJ2-7
v_call: TRBV7-9
clone_size: many
cdr3_aa: CASSLAGGLAGGDYEQYF
cdr3_nt: TGTGCCAGCAGCTTAGCGGGGGGACTAGCGGGAGGGGACTACGAGCAGTACTTC

d_call: NA
j_call: TRBJ2-1
v_call: TRBV28
clone_size: few
cdr3_aa: CASSLGRGLNNEQFF
cdr3_nt: TGTGCCAGCAGTTTAGGCAGGGGACTAAACAATGAGCAGTTCTTC

d_call: NA
j_call: TRBJ1-4
v_call: TRBV24-1
clone_size: NA
cdr3_aa: CATSDPAGYGEEKLFF
cdr3_nt: TGTGCCACCAGTGATCCGGCGGGATATGGTGAGGAAAAACTGTTTTTT

d_call: NA
j_call: TRBJ1-5
v_call: TRBV7-2
clone_size: many
cdr3_aa: CASSLRFDNQPQHF
cdr3_nt: TGTGCCAGCAGCCTGAGATTTGACAATCAGCCCCAGCATTTT

d_call: TRBD2
j_call: TRBJ2-1
v_call: TRBV7-3
clone_size: NA
cdr3_aa: CASSPPSAGGLRGEFF
cdr3_nt: TGTGCCAGCAGCCCCCCGTCGGCGGGAGGCCTACGGGGGGAGTTCTTC

d_call: NA
j_call: TRBJ2-4
v_call: TRBV6-1
clone_size: few
cdr3_aa: CASSDWQQKAKNIQYF
cdr3_nt: TGTGCCAGCAGTGATTGGCAGCAGAAAGCCAAAAACATTCAGTACTTC

d_call: NA
j_call: TRBJ2-4
v_call: TRBV30
clone_size: NA
cdr3_aa: CAWSVNLQRNIQYF
cdr3_nt: TGTGCCTGGAGTGTAAATCTCCAACGAAACATTCAGTACTTC

d_call: NA
j_call: TRBJ1-4
v_call: TRBV6-1
clone_size: few
cdr3_aa: CASSLLSGGENEKLFF
cdr3_nt: TGTGCCAGCAGTTTACTATCGGGTGGGGAAAATGAAAAACTGTTTTTT

d_call: NA
j_call: TRBJ1-1
v_call: TRBV20-1
clone_size: many
cdr3_aa: CSATQGNTEAFF
cdr3_nt: TGCAGTGCAACCCAGGGAAACACTGAAGCTTTCTTT

d_call: NA
j_call: TRBJ1-3
v_call: TRBV5-1
clone_size: many
cdr3_aa: CASSPDSNTIYF
cdr3_nt: TGCGCCAGCAGTCCCGACAGTAACACCATATATTTT

d_call: NA
j_call: TRBJ2-7
v_call: TRBV27
clone_size: many
cdr3_aa: CASRRGGGSYEQYF
cdr3_nt: TGTGCCAGCCGGCGGGGAGGGGGATCTTACGAGCAGTACTTC

d_call: NA
j_call: TRBJ2-5
v_call: TRBV5-1
clone_size: many
cdr3_aa: CASSLTGIGQETQYF
cdr3_nt: TGCGCCAGCAGCTTGACAGGGATAGGACAAGAGACCCAGTACTTC

d_call: NA
j_call: TRBJ1-1
v_call: TRBV27
clone_size: many
cdr3_aa: CASGVGSEAFF
cdr3_nt: TGTGCCAGCGGTGTAGGGTCTGAAGCTTTCTTT

d_call: NA
j_call: TRBJ1-5
v_call: TRBV28
clone_size: NA
cdr3_aa: CASTPTSNQPQHF
cdr3_nt: TGTGCCAGCACCCCGACTAGCAATCAGCCCCAGCATTTT

d_call: TRBD1
j_call: TRBJ2-3
v_call: TRBV28
clone_size: NA
cdr3_aa: CASSSPVGTDTQDF
cdr3_nt: TGTGCCAGCAGTTCACCGGTGGGGACAGATACGCAGGATTTT

d_call: TRBD2
j_call: TRBJ2-7
v_call: TRBV30
clone_size: many
cdr3_aa: CAWSVGTSGPDSYEQYF
cdr3_nt: TGTGCCTGGAGTGTCGGGACTAGCGGCCCCGACTCCTACGAGCAGTACTTC

d_call: NA
j_call: TRBJ2-2
v_call: TRBV7-9
clone_size: many
cdr3_aa: CASSIGTTTGELFF
cdr3_nt: TGTGCCAGCAGCATCGGGACGACTACCGGGGAGCTGTTTTTT

d_call: NA
j_call: TRBJ2-1
v_call: TRBV24-1
clone_size: NA
cdr3_aa: CATSDPDPRSSYNEQFF
cdr3_nt: TGTGCCACCAGTGACCCAGACCCGAGGAGCTCCTACAATGAGCAGTTCTTC

d_call: NA
j_call: TRBJ1-1
v_call: TRBV19
clone_size: NA
cdr3_aa: CASSIGVTEAFF
cdr3_nt: TGTGCCAGTAGTATCGGCGTCACTGAAGCTTTCTTT

d_call: NA
j_call: TRBJ1-4
v_call: TRBV10-3
clone_size: many
cdr3_aa: CAISGTATNEKLFF
cdr3_nt: TGTGCCATCAGTGGGACTGCAACTAATGAAAAACTGTTTTTT

d_call: TRBD1
j_call: TRBJ1-5
v_call: TRBV27
clone_size: many
cdr3_aa: CASSFYNVRQGQQPQHF
cdr3_nt: TGTGCCAGCAGTTTTTATAATGTTCGACAGGGGCAACAGCCCCAGCATTTT

d_call: NA
j_call: TRBJ2-7
v_call: TRBV28
clone_size: NA
cdr3_aa: CASSPVGADEQYF
cdr3_nt: TGTGCCAGCAGCCCTGTAGGGGCTGACGAGCAGTACTTC

d_call: NA
j_call: TRBJ2-7
v_call: TRBV28
clone_size: few
cdr3_aa: CASSLRIGLPSYEQYF
cdr3_nt: TGTGCCAGCAGTTTAAGGATTGGCTTACCGAGCTACGAGCAGTACTTC

d_call: NA
j_call: TRBJ2-3
v_call: TRBV11-1
clone_size: few
cdr3_aa: CASREYGGGDTQYF
cdr3_nt: TGTGCCAGCAGAGAATACGGCGGTGGAGATACGCAGTATTTT

d_call: NA
j_call: TRBJ2-3
v_call: TRBV6-1
clone_size: many
cdr3_aa: CASSSDGLRTDTQYF
cdr3_nt: TGTGCCAGCAGTTCTGACGGACTCCGCACAGATACGCAGTATTTT

d_call: NA
j_call: TRBJ1-2
v_call: TRBV6-1
clone_size: few
cdr3_aa: CASSGDDSNYGYTF
cdr3_nt: TGTGCCAGCAGTGGAGACGACAGCAACTATGGCTACACCTTC

d_call: NA
j_call: TRBJ2-5
v_call: TRBV4-2
clone_size: many
cdr3_aa: CASSQGQGGETQYF
cdr3_nt: TGTGCCAGCAGCCAAGGCCAAGGCGGGGAGACCCAGTACTTC

d_call: TRBD1
j_call: TRBJ1-2
v_call: TRBV4-1
clone_size: NA
cdr3_aa: CASSQGTGGNYGYTF
cdr3_nt: TGCGCCAGCAGCCAAGGTACAGGGGGCAACTATGGCTACACCTTC

d_call: NA
j_call: TRBJ1-1
v_call: TRBV3-1
clone_size: many
cdr3_aa: CASSKGPANTEAFF
cdr3_nt: TGTGCCAGCAGCAAGGGACCGGCGAACACTGAAGCTTTCTTT

d_call: TRBD2
j_call: TRBJ2-3
v_call: TRBV13
clone_size: many
cdr3_aa: CASSGGLAGTDTQYF
cdr3_nt: TGTGCCAGCAGCGGGGGACTAGCGGGCACAGATACGCAGTATTTT

d_call: TRBD2
j_call: TRBJ2-6
v_call: TRBV29-1
clone_size: many
cdr3_aa: CSVGPSGLSGANVLTF
cdr3_nt: TGCAGCGTTGGTCCTAGCGGGTTGTCCGGGGCCAACGTCCTGACTTTC

d_call: TRBD1
j_call: TRBJ2-7
v_call: TRBV12-3/TRBV12-4
clone_size: many
cdr3_aa: CASTPQGGFYEQYF
cdr3_nt: TGTGCCAGCACCCCACAGGGGGGCTTCTACGAGCAGTACTTC

d_call: NA
j_call: TRBJ1-3
v_call: TRBV5-4
clone_size: NA
cdr3_aa: CASSLAVGGDSGNTIYF
cdr3_nt: TGTGCCAGCAGCTTGGCAGTGGGGGGCGACTCTGGAAACACCATATATTTT

d_call: NA
j_call: TRBJ1-4
v_call: TRBV6-1
clone_size: few
cdr3_aa: CASGSRVGEKLFF
cdr3_nt: TGTGCCAGCGGGAGCAGGGTTGGTGAAAAACTGTTTTTT

d_call: TRBD1
j_call: TRBJ2-3
v_call: TRBV11-3
clone_size: many
cdr3_aa: CASSYTGTGDTQYF
cdr3_nt: TGTGCCAGCAGCTATACCGGGACAGGAGATACGCAGTATTTT

d_call: TRBD1
j_call: TRBJ1-4
v_call: TRBV2
clone_size: many
cdr3_aa: CASSRGQASNEKLFF
cdr3_nt: TGTGCCAGCAGTCGGGGACAGGCCAGTAATGAAAAACTGTTTTTT

d_call: NA
j_call: TRBJ2-7
v_call: TRBV6-1
clone_size: many
cdr3_aa: CASSENSAVATYEQYF
cdr3_nt: TGTGCCAGCAGTGAAAATTCTGCAGTCGCAACCTACGAGCAGTACTTC

d_call: NA
j_call: TRBJ1-3
v_call: TRBV30
clone_size: many
cdr3_aa: CAWDVSGNTIYF
cdr3_nt: TGTGCCTGGGACGTCTCAGGAAACACCATATATTTT

d_call: TRBD2
j_call: TRBJ2-7
v_call: TRBV5-5
clone_size: NA
cdr3_aa: CASSSSSGRFPYEQYF
cdr3_nt: TGTGCCAGCAGCTCCTCTAGCGGGAGGTTCCCCTACGAGCAGTACTTC

d_call: NA
j_call: TRBJ1-1
v_call: TRBV5-1
clone_size: many
cdr3_aa: CASSTGIGTEAFF
cdr3_nt: TGCGCCAGCAGCACAGGGATAGGAACTGAAGCTTTCTTT

d_call: NA
j_call: TRBJ2-2
v_call: TRBV9
clone_size: once
cdr3_aa: CASSVPGGTGELFF
cdr3_nt: TGTGCCAGCAGCGTCCCAGGGGGGACCGGGGAGCTGTTTTTT

d_call: TRBD2
j_call: TRBJ2-1
v_call: TRBV28
clone_size: many
cdr3_aa: CASMLGTSGSWGEQFF
cdr3_nt: TGTGCCAGCATGCTAGGGACTAGCGGGAGTTGGGGTGAGCAGTTCTTC

d_call: NA
j_call: TRBJ2-5
v_call: TRBV29-1
clone_size: many
cdr3_aa: CSVESSRKQTQYF
cdr3_nt: TGCAGCGTTGAGAGCAGTCGGAAGCAGACCCAGTACTTC

d_call: TRBD2
j_call: TRBJ2-1
v_call: TRBV20-1
clone_size: many
cdr3_aa: CSARDPSGRANEQFF
cdr3_nt: TGCAGTGCTAGAGATCCTAGCGGGAGGGCAAATGAGCAGTTCTTC

d_call: NA
j_call: TRBJ2-3
v_call: TRBV2
clone_size: many
cdr3_aa: CASSEALGQSTDTQYF
cdr3_nt: TGTGCCAGCAGTGAAGCCTTGGGGCAGAGCACAGATACGCAGTATTTT

d_call: NA
j_call: TRBJ1-2
v_call: TRBV7-9
clone_size: few
cdr3_aa: CASSLRSDRLNYGYTF
cdr3_nt: TGTGCCAGCAGCCTAAGGAGTGACAGGTTAAACTATGGCTACACCTTC

d_call: TRBD1
j_call: TRBJ1-1
v_call: TRBV2
clone_size: many
cdr3_aa: CASRGDSEAFF
cdr3_nt: TGTGCCAGCAGAGGGGACAGTGAAGCTTTCTTT

d_call: NA
j_call: TRBJ2-1
v_call: TRBV20-1
clone_size: many
cdr3_aa: CSASPLGSFNEQFF
cdr3_nt: TGCAGTGCCAGCCCCCTAGGATCTTTCAATGAGCAGTTCTTC

d_call: TRBD2
j_call: TRBJ2-1
v_call: TRBV5-1
clone_size: many
cdr3_aa: CASSLASGGSSNEQFF
cdr3_nt: TGCGCCAGCAGCTTGGCTTCGGGAGGTAGTTCAAATGAGCAGTTCTTC

d_call: NA
j_call: TRBJ2-6
v_call: TRBV29-1
clone_size: NA
cdr3_aa: CSVRLAGANVLTF
cdr3_nt: TGCAGCGTGAGACTTGCTGGGGCCAACGTCCTGACTTTC

d_call: NA
j_call: TRBJ1-3
v_call: TRBV28
clone_size: many
cdr3_aa: CASSLAASGNTIYF
cdr3_nt: TGTGCCAGCAGCCTGGCGGCCTCTGGAAACACCATATATTTT

d_call: TRBD1
j_call: TRBJ1-2
v_call: TRBV29-1
clone_size: NA
cdr3_aa: CSAAPGGDGYTF
cdr3_nt: TGCAGCGCTGCCCCAGGGGGCGATGGCTACACCTTC

d_call: TRBD2
j_call: TRBJ2-3
v_call: TRBV7-2
clone_size: once
cdr3_aa: CASSQEWDGRPWAQRTQYF
cdr3_nt: TGCGCCAGCAGCCAAGAGTGGGACGGGAGGCCATGGGCGCAGAGGACGCAGTATTTT